Listed below are T cell receptor beta chains from one sample, sequenced in a study of blood T cell repertoires in COVID-19. Using immunoSEQ multiplex PCR, the repertoire was profiled, and TCRdb retains in-frame clones only, with some absent. The sample has about 220,000 clones, roughly 89% seen once. The sequencing input was peripheral blood. The receptors come from a man younger than 40 who had recovered from COVID-19. The CDR3 runs from the conserved cysteine through the conserved F or W. A D gene is named only where the DNA matches it firmly. Clone size is given for some rows only: seen once, a few or many times, or a class if the clone is expanded.

size: -
V: TRBV10-3
D: TRBD2
J: TRBJ2-2
length: 15
CDR3: CAIEAAGVDTGELFF
DNA: TGTGCCATCGAAGCAGCGGGGGTCGACACCGGGGAGCTGTTTTTT

size: -
V: TRBV14
D: -
J: TRBJ2-3
length: 13
CDR3: CASSQDPIDTQYF
DNA: TGTGCCAGCAGCCAAGATCCCATCGATACGCAGTATTTT

size: once
V: TRBV2
D: TRBD1
J: TRBJ1-2
length: 14
CDR3: CASSGDRGSEGYTF
DNA: TGTGCCAGCAGTGGGGACAGGGGGTCGGAAGGCTACACCTTC

size: -
V: TRBV6-1
D: TRBD1
J: TRBJ2-1
length: 15
CDR3: CASSETSTGANEQFF
DNA: TGTGCCAGCAGTGAAACCTCGACAGGGGCCAATGAGCAGTTCTTC

size: -
V: TRBV5-6
D: TRBD1
J: TRBJ2-4
length: 15
CDR3: CASSLRTGGQDIQYF
DNA: TGTGCCAGCAGCTTGCGAACAGGGGGCCAGGACATTCAGTACTTC

size: -
V: TRBV4-2
D: TRBD1
J: TRBJ1-5
length: 14
CDR3: CASSRDRGNQPQHF
DNA: TGTGCCAGCAGCCGGGACAGGGGGAATCAGCCCCAGCATTTT

size: -
V: TRBV4-1
D: -
J: TRBJ1-1
length: 15
CDR3: CASSPFEGVNTEAFF
DNA: TGCGCCAGCAGCCCCTTTGAGGGAGTAAACACTGAAGCTTTCTTT

size: few
V: TRBV9
D: -
J: TRBJ1-3
length: 15
CDR3: CASSPGEVTGNTIYF
DNA: TGTGCCAGCAGCCCGGGGGAAGTTACTGGAAACACCATATATTTT

size: -
V: TRBV4-1
D: TRBD1
J: TRBJ1-5
length: 18
CDR3: CASSQGVKVTGVGQPQHF
DNA: TGCGCCAGCAGCCAGGGGGTCAAGGTTACAGGGGTTGGTCAGCCCCAGCATTTT

size: -
V: TRBV19
D: -
J: TRBJ2-5
length: 13
CDR3: CASSMTTQETQYF
DNA: TGTGCCAGTAGTATGACGACTCAAGAGACCCAGTACTTC